Below, one T cell receptor (beta chain) is given with its context. Its matching antigen is unknown. TCRdb passed the PCR reads through MiXCR, listing each CDR3 protein once. The profile shows about 330,000 distinct CDR3 sequences, 24% of them singletons. Sorted naive CD8 T cells were those defined as CD8+CD4-CCR7+CD45RA+. This sample was taken from a study of molecular identifiers for immune sequencing clone quantification. Findings and caveats of the study: Barcodes shared by identical TCR molecules could lead to underestimated sizes of highly expanded clones.

This clonotype was sampled from a human donor in good health. Some libraries in this study had Jurkat cell RNA spiked in. Material: naive CD8+ T cells from blood, with Jurkat cell RNA spiked in. Subset meaning: FACS-sorted CD8+CD4-CCR7+CD45RA+ naive T cells.

The chain's CDR3 is CSVEGLRARGTEAFF. The DNA of the CDR3 is TGCAGCGTTGAAGGTCTTCGGGCCCGGGGCACTGAAGCTTTCTTT. The V call is TRBV29-1, the J call TRBJ1-1; D is undetermined. CDR3 length: 15 amino acids. Per germline, CDR1 SQVTM and CDR2 ANQGSEA. V gave up 1 base and J gave up 4 bases, with 16 bases separating them.